The entry below gives a single T cell receptor beta chain sequence along with its context. The identical CDR3 is also encoded by other nucleotide sequences in the sample. Specified time point: pretreatment peripheral blood. Spiking each PCR with synthetic TCR analog templates was performed. TCRdb's table, derived via immunoSEQ multiplex PCR, lists solely in-frame clones and lacks some. The sample contains 84,000 or so clones, approximately 87% of which appear only once. This sample was taken from a study of PD-L1 blockade in urothelial cancer. Study summary: Blood analysis occurred 3 weeks (second dose) and 6 weeks after treatment start. A median blood sample held roughly 150,000 T cells and about 83,000 unique TCRs.

V trimming: 3 bases; J trimming: 0 bases; junction bases outside the gene matches: 4. The CDR3 totals 15 residues. CDR1 is MNHEY, CDR2 SMNVEV, per germline (reference sequence). The rearrangement links TRBV27 to TRBJ2-7, with 8 bases identical to TRBD1. Here the sequenced sample was PBMCs, taken around atezolizumab (anti-PD-L1) treatment. The source of this sequence is a man in his fifties or sixties with urothelial cancer. The DNA of the CDR3 is TGTGCCAGCAGTTTGGGGCAGGGGGCCTCCTACGAGCAGTACTTC. Translating gives CASSLGQGASYEQYF.